A single sample gave rise to the 11 T cell receptor beta chains below, sequenced in a study of blood T cell repertoires in COVID-19. Generated by immunoSEQ multiplex PCR, the TCRdb table keeps only in-frame clones and is missing some. This table has about 220,000 clones, under 90% appearing once. The sample taken for sequencing was PBMCs or T cells enriched from blood (not recorded which). All receptors derive from a woman in her forties or fifties who had been exposed to COVID-19.

This clone came up a few times. The J gene is TRBJ2-7, the V gene TRBV5-6; weak D call: TRBD1 (6 bases). Germline CDR1 and CDR2: SGHDT and YYEEEE. The CDR3 consists of 12 residues. Trimming stripped 4 bases from V and 6 bases from J, with 11 bases between. DNA of the CDR3: TGTGCCAGCAGCGCTGACAGGCTCGAGCAGTACTTC. As protein: CASSADRLEQYF.

The chain links TRBV7-3 to TRBJ1-2; 8 bases are a match to TRBD1. This CDR3 has 13 residues. The ends lost 4 bases at V and 7 bases at J; junction bases unmatched: 5. The germline V gene has CDR1 SGHTA and CDR2 FQGTGA. CDR3: CASSSDRGRGYTF. The CDR3 DNA reads as TGTGCCAGCAGCTCAGACAGGGGACGTGGCTACACCTTC.

The chain has TRBV5-4 and TRBJ2-5, with 11 bases lining up with TRBD1. CDR1 SGHNT and CDR2 YYREEE come from the germline V gene (reference sequence). This CDR3 comprises 14 residues. The V gene end was trimmed by 3 bases and the J gene end by 4 bases; junction bases not matched to a gene: 2. The CDR3 protein is CASSSGQGAETQYF. CDR3 DNA: TGTGCCAGCAGCTCCGGACAGGGGGCAGAGACCCAGTACTTC.

The rearrangement links TRBV7-2 to TRBJ2-3; possible D gene TRBD1, 6 bases. Germline CDR1 reads SGHTA; CDR2 reads FQGNSA. V gave up 5 bases and J gave up 8 bases, with 17 bases separating them. The CDR3 length is 14 residues. For the CDR3, the DNA is TGTGCCAGCAGCCCCCTTATGGGGGCAGTTACGCAGTATTTT. Its translation is CASSPLMGAVTQYF.

The chain recombines TRBV13 with TRBJ2-7, with 8 bases matching TRBD1. Germline values: CDR1 PRHDT, CDR2 FYEKMQ (reference sequence). Losses at the gene ends were 5 bases for V and 6 bases for J; bases not matched to a gene: 3. The CDR3 is 12 residues long. The CDR3 reads CASSPDRGEQYF. CDR3 sequence (DNA): TGTGCCAGCAGCCCCGACAGGGGCGAGCAGTACTTC.

The chain combines TRBV9 with TRBJ2-1; 11 nucleotides agree with TRBD2. The CDR3 runs 17 residues. V shed 0 bases, J shed 6 bases, and the junction held 8 bases outside the gene matches. CDR1 and CDR2 from the germline V gene are SGDLS and YYNGEE. For the CDR3, the DNA is TGTGCCAGCAGCGTAGTTGGGGCTAGCGGGGGGTCCAATGAGCAGTTCTTC. Translating gives CASSVVGASGGSNEQFF.

V is TRBV10-3 and J is TRBJ1-2; a weak D match, TRBD1 (5 bases). V lost 6 bases and J 7 bases, leaving 15 bases between the germline ends. The CDR3 runs 13 residues. Germline V gene lookup returns CDR1 ENHRY and CDR2 SYGVKD. The CDR3 here is CAIRGHQGGGYTF. DNA of the CDR3: TGTGCCATCAGAGGCCATCAGGGAGGTGGCTACACCTTC.

V is TRBV7-2 and J is TRBJ1-2; the match to TRBD1 covers 7 bases. Germline V gene sequence: CDR1 SGHTA, CDR2 FQGNSA. V was clipped by 5 bases and J by 2 bases; unmatched bases: 14. The CDR3 runs to 17 residues. CDR3 DNA: TGTGCCAGCAGCCCCTCGGTCGGACAGGCGTTAAACTATGGCTACACCTTC. This codes for CASSPSVGQALNYGYTF. The variable domain in full, with the rest retrieved from reference TRBV7-2 and TRBJ1-2, is GAGVSQSPSNKVTEKGKDVELRCDPISGHTALYWYRQSLGQGLEFLIYFQGNSAPDKSGLPSDRFSAERTGGSVSTLTIQRTQQEDSAVYLCASSPSVGQALNYGYTFGSGTRLTVV.

V is TRBV7-2 and J is TRBJ2-7; TRBD2 matches 9 bases. Germline V gene sequence: CDR1 SGHTA, CDR2 FQGNSA. V gave up 7 bases and J gave up 0 bases; unmatched junction bases: 16. This CDR3 contains 18 residues. The CDR3 reads CASTKSGGLGVSSYEQYF. In DNA, the CDR3 is TGTGCCAGCACCAAGAGCGGGGGGCTGGGGGTAAGCTCCTACGAGCAGTACTTC.

The rearrangement uses TRBV21-1 and TRBJ1-4; TRBD1, as called in the table, went unchecked against the DNA. TRBV21-1 is designated a pseudogene. The CDR3 extends over 17 amino acids. The CDR3 region is CASSKAGTGATNEKLFF. CDR3 sequence (DNA): TGTGCCAGCAGCAAAGCCGGGACAGGGGCAACTAATGAAAAACTGTTTTTT.

Here the CDR3 reads CASSYGQGGANYGYTF. The CDR3 bases are TGTGCCAGCAGTTACGGTCAGGGAGGGGCTAACTATGGCTACACCTTC. This chain joins TRBV6-6 and TRBJ1-2, with D possibly TRBD1 on 5 matching bases. CDR1 is MNHNY and CDR2 is SVGAGI in the germline V gene (reference sequence). The CDR3 sequence is 16 residues long. V shed 2 bases and J shed 0 bases, with 13 bases lying between them.